In its sample, the clone carrying this TCR beta chain was seen many times. As yet, its antigen is unknown. The study left out patients who had uncontrolled infection, other autoimmune disease, pregnancy or lactation. This specimen belongs to a study of T cells in Graves' hyperthyroidism and ophthalmopathy. General observations from the study: Within blood appeared most thyroid clonotypes that had expanded above 0.001.

This CDR3 is 14 amino acids long. Germline V gene lookup returns CDR1 MDHEN and CDR2 SYDVKM. V lost 3 bases, J lost 3 bases, and 9 bases lay in between. Using RNA transcripts as the source, TCR beta CDR3 regions were amplified. During a first-round RT-PCR of the TCR CDR3, the HTBI primer set was used. MiXCR, applied by TCRdb to the multiplex PCR reads, yields one record per CDR3 protein. The table lists hundreds of thousands of distinct CDR3 sequences, 13% to 15% of them singletons. The receptor was isolated from a woman in her forties or fifties with Graves' ophthalmopathy. The gene calls are TRBV28 and TRBJ1-5; D is possibly TRBD1 (5 bases). Sequenced material: blood. The CDR3, as DNA: TGTGCCAGCAGTTTGGGAGGGGACAATCAGCCCCAGCATTTT. Protein product: CASSLGGDNQPQHF. The whole variable domain, remainder taken from reference TRBV28 and TRBJ1-5, is DVKVTQSSRYLVKRTGEKVFLECVQDMDHENMFWYRQDPGLGLRLIYFSYDVKMKEKGDIPEGYSVSREKKERFSLILESASTNQTSMYLCASSLGGDNQPQHFGDGTRLSIL.